This T cell receptor beta chain was profiled in a study of blood T cell repertoires in COVID-19. Study in general: The United States, Italy and Spain supplied acute and convalescent COVID-19 samples. In each case, the material was cDNA or gDNA derived from T cells, B-cell-depleted T cells, or PBMCs.

Original methodology: Estimation of nucleated cell counts relied on the amplification of reference gene primers. Assay used: immunoSEQ multiplex PCR; TCRdb lists only in-frame clones, some missing. D and trimming were read from the DNA, whereas the V and J calls and clone size are those reported in that table. The sample contains some 240,000 clones, approximately 82% of which appear only once. This TCR was recovered from a man aged 50-60 years with active or convalescent COVID-19. What was sequenced was peripheral blood.

The CDR3 nucleotides read TGTGCCAGCAGCTTAGGCGGGGGCATCGACTATGGCTACACCTTC. It codes for CASSLGGGIDYGYTF. The chain is built from TRBV7-2 and TRBJ1-2; possible D gene TRBD1, 6 bases. This CDR3 contains 15 residues. Germline V gene data show CDR1 as SGHTA and CDR2 as FQGNSA. V was trimmed by 1 base and J by 3 bases, leaving 12 bases between them.